This T cell receptor beta chain emerged from a study of T cell responses to AZD1222 COVID-19 vaccine. Both about-4-week and about-12-week second-dose recipients were combined. Produced via immunoSEQ multiplex PCR; TCRdb's table is partial and in-frame only. The sample includes around 130,000 clones, around 86% of them seen just once. V gave up 3 bases and J gave up 13 bases, with 20 bases separating them. The CDR3 extends over 14 amino acids. The germline gives CDR1 SGHDT, CDR2 YYEEEE. The input for sequencing was peripheral blood, taken 28 days after the second AZD1222 dose. The chain couples TRBV5-6 to TRBJ2-1, with D possibly being TRBD1 (6 bases). The receptor's source is an adult who received the AZD1222 COVID-19 vaccine. The CDR3 loop is CASSSATGFTFQFF. CDR3 DNA sequence: TGTGCCAGCAGCTCCGCGACAGGTTTTACATTCCAGTTCTTC.